Following are 26 T cell receptor beta chains from one sample sequenced in a study of blood T cell repertoires in COVID-19. Sequencing used immunoSEQ multiplex PCR; TCRdb keeps in-frame clones, though not all of them. The table has approximately 170,000 clones, around four fifths seen once. Specimen: PBMCs or T cells enriched from blood (not recorded which). The origin of the receptors is a woman aged 50 to 60 in a cohort exposed to, infected with or recovered from COVID-19 (not recorded which).

The chain employs TRBV3-1 (or the pseudogene TRBV3-2) and TRBJ2-7; no clear D gene. The CDR3 is 11 amino acids. Germline CDR1 LGHDT, CDR2 YNNKEL (reference sequence). Trimming shortened V by 3 bases and J by 3 bases, and 3 bases separated the two germline ends. DNA of the CDR3: TGTGCCAGCAGCCACAACTACGAGCAGTACTTC. Translating gives CASSHNYEQYF.

This clone was observed once. J is TRBJ2-3 and V is TRBV13; D gene unclear. The CDR3 contains 13 residues. Per germline, CDR1 PRHDT and CDR2 FYEKMQ (reference sequence). Trimming cost V 5 bases and J 6 bases, with 12 bases left between them. This CDR3 is CASSRRVEDTQYF. Written as DNA, the CDR3 is TGTGCCAGCAGCAGGCGCGTGGAGGATACGCAGTATTTT. The full variable domain, rest sourced from reference TRBV13 and TRBJ2-3, is AAGVIQSPRHLIKEKRETATLKCYPIPRHDTVYWYQQGPGQDPQFLISFYEKMQSDKGSIPDRFSAQQFSDYHSELNMSSLELGDSALYFCASSRRVEDTQYFGPGTRLTVL.

The chain has TRBV20-1 and TRBJ1-2; no clear D. Germline CDR1 reads DFQATT; CDR2 reads SNEGSKA (reference sequence). CDR3 length: 13 residues. V was shortened by 3 bases and J by 8 bases, with 16 bases between the two germline ends. The CDR3 DNA follows: TGCAGTGCTAGTGGGCCGAGGCCATTGGGCTACACCTTC. Translated: CSASGPRPLGYTF.

The chain is built from TRBV7-9 and TRBJ1-2, with 7 bases that match TRBD1. The V gene end was trimmed by 1 base and the J gene end by 13 bases; junction bases not matched to a gene: 27. The germline gives CDR1 SEHNR, CDR2 FQNEAQ (reference sequence). The length of the CDR3 is 19 residues. CDR3: CASSLVSSLGGYSTDVPTF. In nucleotides, the CDR3 is TGTGCCAGCAGCTTAGTGTCCTCCCTAGGGGGCTACAGTACGGATGTGCCCACCTTC.

V gene TRBV30 combines with J gene TRBJ1-2; no clear D. The V gene's germline CDR1 is GTSNPN and CDR2 SVGIG (reference sequence). V was clipped by 0 bases and J by 8 bases, with 13 bases between them. This CDR3 is built from 13 residues. The CDR3 protein is CAWSVPEAGGYTF. The CDR3 bases are TGTGCCTGGAGTGTACCGGAGGCGGGGGGCTACACCTTC.

The V and J genes are TRBV28 and TRBJ1-2; the D gene is possibly TRBD1 (5 bases). CDR1 is MDHEN and CDR2 is SYDVKM in the germline V gene. This CDR3 region has 14 residues. V lost 7 bases, J lost 5 bases, and 17 bases lay in between. The DNA of the CDR3 is TGTGCCAGCACCAAAACAGGCGTATTTTATGGCTACACCTTC. Its protein is CASTKTGVFYGYTF.

The chain is built from TRBV9 and TRBJ1-3; D gene uncertain. V dropped 0 bases and J dropped 4 bases, with 5 bases sitting between them. This CDR3 comprises 13 residues. CDR1 is SGDLS and CDR2 is YYNGEE in the germline V gene. The CDR3 DNA reads TGTGCCAGCAGCGTAGAGCCGGGAAACACCATATATTTT. Translated, it gives CASSVEPGNTIYF.

The rearrangement uses TRBV18 and TRBJ2-1, with 8 nucleotides matching TRBD1. The germline V gene encodes CDR1 KGHSH and CDR2 LQKENI. J gave up 6 bases and V 3 bases, and 10 bases lay outside the gene matches. There are 16 residues in the CDR3. The DNA for the CDR3 is TGTGCCAGCTCACCCTCTGAGGACAGGGTTGGCAATGAGCAGTTCTTC. Amino acid sequence: CASSPSEDRVGNEQFF.

The chain joins TRBV28 to TRBJ2-7; 11 positions match TRBD2. From germline, CDR1 is MDHEN and CDR2 SYDVKM. The CDR3 sequence is 15 residues long. V gave up 5 bases and J gave up 3 bases; unmatched junction bases: 6. Here the CDR3 reads CASSPGLAGVYEQYF. CDR3 sequence (DNA): TGTGCCAGCAGTCCTGGACTAGCGGGTGTCTACGAGCAGTACTTC.

The CDR3 is CASSLGLPISNEQFF. CDR3 DNA sequence: TGTGCCAGCAGCTTAGGACTTCCCATTTCCAATGAGCAGTTCTTC. The chain couples TRBV7-3 to TRBJ2-1; possible D gene TRBD2, 5 bases. Trimming stripped 2 bases from V and 6 bases from J, with 14 bases between. The CDR3 spans 15 residues. The germline V gene encodes CDR1 SGHTA and CDR2 FQGTGA.

The chain links TRBV6-5 to TRBJ1-6, with D tentatively TRBD1 (6 bases). V lost 5 bases, J lost 7 bases, and 12 bases lay in between. The CDR3 is made up of 14 amino acids. Looked up from germline, CDR1 is MNHEY and CDR2 is SVGAGI. The CDR3 spells CASSPQGTNSPLHF. The CDR3 DNA follows: TGTGCCAGCAGTCCTCAGGGGACGAATTCACCCCTCCACTTT.

V is TRBV5-4 and J is TRBJ2-1; 12 bases align to TRBD2. CDR1 and CDR2 from the germline V gene are SGHNT and YYREEE (reference sequence). With V trimmed by 4 bases and J by 5 bases, 10 bases remained unmatched. The CDR3 is made up of 17 amino acids. The CDR3 loop is CASSPGLAGLRHNEQFF. In DNA form, the CDR3 reads TGTGCCAGCAGCCCAGGACTAGCGGGGCTGAGGCACAATGAGCAGTTCTTC.

The rearrangement uses TRBV28 and TRBJ1-3; 7 bases fit TRBD1. With 8 bases clipped from V and 2 bases from J, the junction kept 9 bases outside the gene matches. Germline CDR1 reads MDHEN; CDR2 reads SYDVKM. This CDR3 region has 15 residues. DNA of the CDR3: TGTGCCAGCGTGACAGGGAGTAGTACTGGAAACACCATATATTTT. Protein sequence: CASVTGSSTGNTIYF.

The rearrangement uses TRBV7-3 and TRBJ2-1; D remains unclear. Germline CDR1 reads SGHTA; CDR2 reads FQGTGA. V lost 5 bases to trimming and J lost 3 bases, with 11 bases between them. The CDR3 consists of 14 residues. The CDR3 DNA reads as TGTGCCAGCAGCCCTTGGGCTGGCTACAATGAGCAGTTCTTC. It codes for CASSPWAGYNEQFF.

V gene TRBV11-2 combines with J gene TRBJ2-3; tentative D call: TRBD2 (6 bases). V lost 1 base to trimming and J lost 4 bases, with 12 bases between them. The CDR3 covers 15 residues. Looked up from germline, CDR1 is SGHAT and CDR2 is FQNNGV. The chain's CDR3 is CASSLGPSAADTQYF. CDR3 DNA sequence: TGTGCCAGCAGCTTAGGCCCTAGCGCGGCAGATACGCAGTATTTT.

The rearrangement uses TRBV7-2 and TRBJ1-5, with unresolved D. V lost 0 bases and J 5 bases, leaving 5 bases between the germline ends. The CDR3 totals 13 residues. Per germline, CDR1 SGHTA and CDR2 FQGNSA. The DNA for the CDR3 is TGTGCCAGCAGCTTAGCCTCCGATCAGCCCCAGCATTTT. Its protein product is CASSLASDQPQHF.

This chain connects TRBV11-2 to TRBJ2-5; 10 bases are a match to TRBD2. Germline assignment: CDR1 SGHAT and CDR2 FQNNGV. This CDR3 has 15 residues. V trimming: 6 bases; J trimming: 2 bases; junction bases outside the gene matches: 6. CDR3 sequence (DNA): TGTGCCAGCAGGGCTAGCGGGGGCATGCAAGAGACCCAGTACTTC. Its translation is CASRASGGMQETQYF.

This chain joins TRBV6-2 or TRBV6-3 and TRBJ2-7; 7 bases match TRBD2. The trim removed 2 bases at V and 2 bases at J, leaving 6 bases unmatched. The CDR3 sequence is 15 residues long. The germline CDR1 and CDR2 sequences are MNHEY and SVGEGT. CDR3 nucleotide sequence: TGTGCCAGCAGTTACCTAGCGGAAACCCCCTACGAGCAGTACTTC. This codes for CASSYLAETPYEQYF.

The gene calls are TRBV6-5 and TRBJ1-4, with TRBD1 identical over 7 bases. Germline CDR1 MNHEY, CDR2 SVGAGI. The CDR3 length is 15 residues. Unmatched junction bases numbered 6, after V lost 6 bases and J lost 2 bases. The DNA for the CDR3 is TGTGCCAGCAGAGGTCTCAGGGGGACTAATGAAAAACTGTTTTTT. Its protein product is CASRGLRGTNEKLFF.

This rearrangement joins TRBV7-3 to TRBJ2-7; a weak D match, TRBD1 (6 bases). This CDR3 is 15 amino acids long. Germline loops: CDR1 SGHTA, CDR2 FQGTGA. Trimming stripped 2 bases from V and 2 bases from J, with 13 bases between. The CDR3 nucleotides are TGTGCCAGCAGCTTACAGGGGCAGGGTACCTACGAGCAGTACTTC. Its translation is CASSLQGQGTYEQYF.

The rearrangement uses TRBV9 and TRBJ2-7; 9 bases line up with TRBD1. J was trimmed by 7 bases and V by 3 bases; bases with no gene match: 8. CDR3 length: 14 residues. Germline V gene data show CDR1 as SGDLS and CDR2 as YYNGEE. This chain's CDR3 is CASSARDRVGEQYF. As DNA, the CDR3 is TGTGCCAGCAGCGCCAGGGACAGGGTGGGGGAGCAGTACTTC.

This clone was seen just once. This rearrangement joins TRBV2 to TRBJ2-7; D remains ambiguous. Trimming cost V 7 bases and J 2 bases, with 6 bases left between them. CDR3 length: 11 residues. The V gene's germline CDR1 is SNHLY and CDR2 FYNNEI. The chain's CDR3 is CASKSAYEQYF. The CDR3 DNA reads TGTGCCAGCAAGAGCGCCTACGAGCAGTACTTC.

The rearrangement links TRBV28 to TRBJ1-2; 10 bases are a match to TRBD1. The CDR3 has 13 amino acids. Losses at the gene ends were 4 bases for V and 8 bases for J; bases not matched to a gene: 4. Germline loops: CDR1 MDHEN, CDR2 SYDVKM. CDR3 amino acids: CASSSGTGVGYTF. Written as DNA, the CDR3 is TGTGCCAGCAGTTCCGGGACAGGGGTCGGCTACACCTTC.

The sample holds a few counts of this clone. The rearrangement joins TRBV7-9 to TRBJ1-6; unclear D gene. The CDR3 is 14 residues long. V was clipped by 1 base and J by 7 bases, with 8 bases between them. Germline V gene sequence: CDR1 SEHNR, CDR2 FQNEAQ (reference sequence). CDR3 DNA: TGTGCCAGCAGCTTAGAAAGCCCCAATTCACCCCTCCACTTT. Translation gives CASSLESPNSPLHF.

The chain carries TRBV6-4 and TRBJ2-3; no firm D call. The ends were cut back, 7 bases at V and 2 bases at J, with 19 bases in the middle. The CDR3 totals 16 residues. Looked up from germline, CDR1 is MRHNA and CDR2 is SNTAGT. The CDR3 coding sequence is TGTGCCAGCATCCCCCCACTAAGGCGCATCACAGATACGCAGTATTTT. Amino acids: CASIPPLRRITDTQYF.

This clone has only one observation. The rearrangement joins TRBV3-1 (or the pseudogene TRBV3-2) to TRBJ1-4; 10 positions agree with TRBD1. Germline V lookup: CDR1 LGHDT, CDR2 YNNKEL (reference sequence). CDR3 length: 15 residues. V shed 4 bases and J 4 bases; nucleotides not matched to a gene: 3. CDR3 DNA: TGTGCCAGCAGCCCCCGGACAGGGGGTAATGAAAAACTGTTTTTT. This sequence encodes CASSPRTGGNEKLFF.